The source of this T cell receptor beta chain is a study of CDR3 diversity in severe acne. Trimming took 7 bases from V and 3 from J, leaving 12 bases between them. CDR1 is MNHNS, CDR2 SASEGT, per germline. This CDR3 has 13 residues. A few counts support this clonotype. TCRdb independently ran MiXCR on the PCR reads; one entry per CDR3 protein. The sample records tens of thousands of distinct CDR3 sequences, around 50% being singletons. The genes are TRBV6-1 and TRBJ1-1, with D possibly TRBD1 on 6 matching bases. This receptor was taken from a male donor in good health, without acne. The material sequenced was blood. The CDR3 sequence is CASTGDMDTEAFF. CDR3 DNA sequence: TGTGCCAGCACCGGGGACATGGACACTGAAGCTTTCTTT.